A single T cell receptor (beta chain) is shown here with its context. This specimen belongs to a study of blood T cell repertoires in COVID-19. For the study at large: Samples came from the United States, Italy and Spain, spanning acute and convalescent COVID-19.

The CDR3 is 18 residues long. Trimming removed 6 bases from V and 3 bases from J; junction bases left unmatched: 13. CDR1 LGHNA and CDR2 YNFKEQ come from the germline V gene. Authors' analysis steps: Cell counts per sample came from amplifying reference gene primers. Profiled with immunoSEQ multiplex PCR; TCRdb holds only in-frame clones, not every one. V and J calls and clone size are given by that table; D and trimming were obtained from the DNA. The sample holds about 140,000 clones, around 80% seen once. This receptor was taken from a woman aged 60-75 years with acute or convalescent COVID-19. The sequenced material came from peripheral blood. The V and J genes are TRBV4-2 and TRBJ2-1, with TRBD1 matching over 11 bases. In DNA, the CDR3 is TGTGCCAGCAGACTCATGGACGGGACAGGGGGAGACTACAATGAGCAGTTCTTC. Translation gives CASRLMDGTGGDYNEQFF.